This T cell receptor beta chain was documented in a study of identical twins. From the 5' RACE reads, TCRdb called clonotypes with MiXCR, one entry per CDR3 protein. The repertoire holds under 1 million distinct CDR3 sequences, with around an eighth as singletons. This clonotype was observed a few times. CDR1 and CDR2 (germline): DFQATT, SNEGSKA (reference sequence). Trimming stripped 3 bases from V and 5 bases from J, with 10 bases between. This CDR3 spans 12 amino acids. These sequences were also reported in another study, on yellow fever vaccine responses in identical twins.

This TCR derives from a young woman in good health. The chain joins TRBV20-1 to TRBJ1-1; perhaps TRBD1 as D (6 bases). Sequencing used PBMCs. The CDR3 sequence: CSASWGATEAFF. CDR3 nucleotides: TGCAGTGCTAGCTGGGGGGCGACTGAAGCTTTCTTT.